This TCR beta chain was recovered during a study of control samples from healthy donors and cancer patients. V was pared by 5 bases and J by 0 bases, with 26 bases between. This CDR3 has 20 residues. Germline CDR1 reads LNHDA; CDR2 reads SQIVND (reference sequence). TCRdb's copy holds only in-frame clones and misses some; the assay was immunoSEQ multiplex PCR. The data contain about 160,000 clones, around 96% of them singletons. The clonotype was recovered from a young woman in good health. Sequenced material: blood. The chain carries TRBV19 and TRBJ1-5, with D unclear. CDR3 residues: CASSVPPANLTRYSNQPQHF. In DNA form, the CDR3 reads TGTGCCAGTAGTGTTCCACCGGCCAACTTGACGAGATATAGCAATCAGCCCCAGCATTTT. Combining the CDR3 with reference TRBV19 and TRBJ1-5 gives the whole variable domain DGGITQSPKYLFRKEGQNVTLSCEQNLNHDAMYWYRQDPGQGLRLIYYSQIVNDFQKGDIAEGYSVSREKKESFPLTVTSAQKNPTAFYLCASSVPPANLTRYSNQPQHFGDGTRLSIL.